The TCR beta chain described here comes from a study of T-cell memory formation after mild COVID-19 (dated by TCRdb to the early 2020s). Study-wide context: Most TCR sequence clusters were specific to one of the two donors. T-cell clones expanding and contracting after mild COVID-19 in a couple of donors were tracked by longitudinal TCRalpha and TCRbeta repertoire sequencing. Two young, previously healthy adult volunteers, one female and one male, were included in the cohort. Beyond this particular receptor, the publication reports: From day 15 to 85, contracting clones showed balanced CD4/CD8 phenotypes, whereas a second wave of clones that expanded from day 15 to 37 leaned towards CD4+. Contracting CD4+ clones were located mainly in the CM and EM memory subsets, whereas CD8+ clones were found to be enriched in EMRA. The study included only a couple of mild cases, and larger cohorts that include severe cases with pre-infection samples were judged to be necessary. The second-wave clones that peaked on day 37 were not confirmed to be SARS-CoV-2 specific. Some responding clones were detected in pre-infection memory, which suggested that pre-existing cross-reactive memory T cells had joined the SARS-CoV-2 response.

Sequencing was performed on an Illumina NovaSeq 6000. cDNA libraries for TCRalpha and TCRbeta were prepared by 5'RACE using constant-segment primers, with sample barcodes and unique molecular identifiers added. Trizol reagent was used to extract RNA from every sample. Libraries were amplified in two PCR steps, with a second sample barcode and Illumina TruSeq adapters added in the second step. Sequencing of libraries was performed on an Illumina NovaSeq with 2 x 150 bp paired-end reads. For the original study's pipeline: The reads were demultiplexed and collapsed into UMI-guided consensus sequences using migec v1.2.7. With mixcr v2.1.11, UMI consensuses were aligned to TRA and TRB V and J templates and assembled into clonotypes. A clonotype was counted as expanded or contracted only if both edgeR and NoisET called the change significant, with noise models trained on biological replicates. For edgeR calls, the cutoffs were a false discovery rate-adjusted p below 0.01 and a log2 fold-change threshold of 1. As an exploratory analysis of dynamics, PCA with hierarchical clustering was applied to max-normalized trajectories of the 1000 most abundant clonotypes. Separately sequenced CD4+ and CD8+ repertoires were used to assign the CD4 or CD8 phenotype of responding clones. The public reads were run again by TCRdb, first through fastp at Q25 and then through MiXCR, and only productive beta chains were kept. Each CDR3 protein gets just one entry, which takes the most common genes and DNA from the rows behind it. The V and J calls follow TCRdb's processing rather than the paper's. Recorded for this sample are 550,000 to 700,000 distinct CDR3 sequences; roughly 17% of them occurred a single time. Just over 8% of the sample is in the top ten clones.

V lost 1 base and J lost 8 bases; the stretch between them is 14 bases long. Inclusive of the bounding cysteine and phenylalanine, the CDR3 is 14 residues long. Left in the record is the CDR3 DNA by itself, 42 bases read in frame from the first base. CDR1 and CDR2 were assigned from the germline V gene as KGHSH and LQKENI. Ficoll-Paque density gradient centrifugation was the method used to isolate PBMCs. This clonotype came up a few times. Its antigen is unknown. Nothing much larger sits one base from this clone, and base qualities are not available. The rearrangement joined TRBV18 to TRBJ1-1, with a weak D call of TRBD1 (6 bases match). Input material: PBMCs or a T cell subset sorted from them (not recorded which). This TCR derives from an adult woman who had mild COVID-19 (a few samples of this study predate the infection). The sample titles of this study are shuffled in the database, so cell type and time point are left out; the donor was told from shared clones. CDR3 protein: CASSPQGGQSEAFF. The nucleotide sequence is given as TGTGCCAGCTCACCACAAGGAGGACAGTCAGAAGCTTTCTTT.